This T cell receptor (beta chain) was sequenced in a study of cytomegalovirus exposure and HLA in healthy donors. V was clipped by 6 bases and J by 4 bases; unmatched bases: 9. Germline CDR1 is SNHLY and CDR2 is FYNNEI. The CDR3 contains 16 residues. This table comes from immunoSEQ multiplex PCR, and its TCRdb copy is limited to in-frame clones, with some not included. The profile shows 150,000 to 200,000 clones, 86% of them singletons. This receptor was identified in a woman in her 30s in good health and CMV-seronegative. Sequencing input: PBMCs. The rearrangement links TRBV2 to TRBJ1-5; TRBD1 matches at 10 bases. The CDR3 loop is CASSRDRGWENQPQHF. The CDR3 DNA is TGTGCCAGCAGCCGGGACAGGGGTTGGGAAAATCAGCCCCAGCATTTT.